Listed here are 29 T cell receptor beta chains from one sample, sequenced in a study of OX40 agonist ivuxolimab in advanced cancers. Libraries were constructed by the immunoSEQ multiplex PCR assay. TCRdb mirrors the immuneACCESS table, restricted to in-frame sequences. Some clones are absent from its copies; in checked studies, under half trace to an unresolved V gene, and the reason for the others is unknown. In this sample the table shows around 54,000 clones, approximately 94% of which occur a single time. 12% of the sample is held by the ten biggest clonotypes. The starting material was CD4+ or CD8+ T cells sorted from blood, obtained in a trial of the OX40 agonist ivuxolimab. The receptors derive from an adult with an advanced solid tumor such as melanoma, head and neck, liver or kidney cancer.

This chain links TRBV19 with TRBJ2-1, with D hard to call. Germline V gene data show CDR1 as LNHDA and CDR2 as SQIVND (reference sequence). The CDR3 contains 13 residues. Trimming stripped 6 bases from V and 5 bases from J, with 11 bases between. The CDR3 region has the DNA TGTGCCAGTAGCGTATTGCTACACAATGAGCAGTTCTTC. Amino acids: CASSVLLHNEQFF.

This sequence joins TRBV29-1 and TRBJ2-1; D remains ambiguous. Trimming cost V 4 bases and J 7 bases, with 14 bases left between them. The length of the CDR3 is 13 residues. Germline assignment: CDR1 SQVTM and CDR2 ANQGSEA. This CDR3 reads CSVVNVNGNEQFF. The CDR3 bases are TGCAGCGTTGTGAACGTTAACGGGAATGAGCAGTTCTTC.

The J gene is TRBJ2-7, the V gene TRBV28; D remains unclear. CDR3 length: 14 amino acids. Trimming left V 6 bases short and J 3 bases short, with 15 bases between. Germline CDR1 MDHEN, CDR2 SYDVKM. The CDR3 loop reads CASSAIRTDYEQYF. The CDR3 coding sequence is TGTGCCAGCAGCGCAATTCGAACGGACTACGAGCAGTACTTC.

The chain joins TRBV7-2 to TRBJ2-3; 10 bases align to TRBD2. The germline gives CDR1 SGHTA, CDR2 FQGNSA. This CDR3 has 19 residues. J was trimmed by 3 bases and V by 5 bases; bases with no gene match: 17. In DNA form, the CDR3 reads TGTGCCAGCAGCCCAAGACTGGGAGCGGGAGGGCCGATAACAGATACGCAGTATTTT. As protein: CASSPRLGAGGPITDTQYF.

This rearrangement joins TRBV19 to TRBJ2-2; D gene uncertain. The CDR3 extends over 14 amino acids. CDR1 is LNHDA, CDR2 SQIVND, per germline (reference sequence). The ends were cut back, 5 bases at V and 4 bases at J, with 11 bases in the middle. The CDR3 reads CASSQYMITGELFF. The CDR3, as DNA: TGTGCCAGTAGTCAGTACATGATCACCGGGGAGCTGTTTTTT. Filled out from reference TRBV19 and TRBJ2-2, the complete variable domain reads DGGITQSPKYLFRKEGQNVTLSCEQNLNHDAMYWYRQDPGQGLRLIYYSQIVNDFQKGDIAEGYSVSREKKESFPLTVTSAQKNPTAFYLCASSQYMITGELFFGEGSRLTVL.

The rearrangement joins TRBV9 to TRBJ2-2; TRBD1 might be the D (5 bases). Trimming cost V 3 bases and J 0 bases, with 9 bases left between them. The CDR3 contains 15 residues. Germline loops: CDR1 SGDLS, CDR2 YYNGEE. The CDR3 loop is CASSAEGANTGELFF. CDR3 DNA: TGTGCCAGCAGCGCCGAAGGGGCGAACACCGGGGAGCTGTTTTTT.

V and J are TRBV27 and TRBJ2-7, with D perhaps TRBD1 (6 bases). V dropped 3 bases and J dropped 1 base, with 10 bases sitting between them. Germline V CDR1 and CDR2: MNHEY, SMNVEV (reference sequence). CDR3 length: 14 residues. In DNA form, the CDR3 reads TGTGCCAGCAGTTTGTCAGGGGCTTCCTACGAGCAGTACTTC. Translating gives CASSLSGASYEQYF.

Only a few counts were recorded for this clone. This chain links TRBV4-1 with TRBJ1-5, with D perhaps TRBD1 (5 bases). This CDR3 has 15 residues. Germline V gene lookup returns CDR1 MGHRA and CDR2 YSYEKL. Trimming pared 4 bases from V and 5 bases from J, leaving 15 bases between. The CDR3 region has the DNA TGCGCCAGCAGCCCACTAGGGAGGGGTGATCAGCCCCAGCATTTT. This sequence encodes CASSPLGRGDQPQHF.

The chain combines TRBV29-1 with TRBJ1-2; 9 bases line up with TRBD1. The CDR3 runs 14 residues. CDR1 is SQVTM and CDR2 is ANQGSEA in the germline V gene. The ends lost 6 bases at V and 4 bases at J; junction bases unmatched: 9. The CDR3 here is CSVDGQGSGYGYTF. The DNA of the CDR3 is TGCAGCGTCGATGGACAGGGGTCGGGCTATGGCTACACCTTC. Using reference TRBV29-1 and TRBJ1-2 for the parts outside the CDR3, the full variable domain is SAVISQKPSRDICQRGTSLTIQCQVDSQVTMMFWYRQQPGQSLTLIATANQGSEATYESGFVIDKFPISRPNLTFSTLTVSNMSPEDSSIYLCSVDGQGSGYGYTFGSGTRLTVV.

The CDR3 DNA is TGTGCCAGCAGCTCCCCTAGCGGGAGGGCCAATGAGCAGTTCTTC. Amino acids: CASSSPSGRANEQFF. V gene TRBV7-9 combines with J gene TRBJ2-1; TRBD2 agrees at 12 bases. The CDR3 is made up of 15 amino acids. The junction had 4 bases not matched to a gene; V was cut back by 4 bases and J by 6 bases. CDR1 and CDR2 (germline): SEHNR, FQNEAQ (reference sequence). The entire variable domain, with the rest obtained from reference TRBV7-9 and TRBJ2-1, is as follows: DTGVSQNPRHKITKRGQNVTFRCDPISEHNRLYWYRQTLGQGPEFLTYFQNEAQLEKSRLLSDRFSAERPKGSFSTLEIQRTEQGDSAMYLCASSSPSGRANEQFFGPGTRLTVL.

The V call is TRBV6-6, the J call TRBJ2-1, with 7 bases that match TRBD1. Per germline, CDR1 MNHNY and CDR2 SVGAGI (reference sequence). The CDR3 runs to 14 residues. V was clipped by 0 bases and J by 6 bases; unmatched bases: 2. CDR3 sequence: CASSYSRQGNEQFF. Here the CDR3 DNA reads TGTGCCAGCAGTTACTCACGACAGGGCAATGAGCAGTTCTTC.

CDR3 region: CASSSGRSYEQYF. In nucleotides, the CDR3 is TGTGCCAGCAGCTCGGGGAGGTCCTACGAGCAGTACTTC. The J gene is TRBJ2-7, the V gene TRBV14; the D gene is possibly TRBD2 (6 bases). The CDR3 is 13 residues long. CDR1 and CDR2 (germline): SGHDN, FVKESK. Trimming pared 5 bases from V and 1 base from J, leaving 9 bases between.

The chain is built from TRBV7-2 and TRBJ1-1, with D tentatively TRBD1 (6 bases). V was trimmed by 1 base and J by 3 bases, leaving 12 bases between them. The CDR3 covers 15 residues. Per germline, CDR1 SGHTA and CDR2 FQGNSA. The CDR3 here is CASSLDRALDTEAFF. The CDR3 DNA is TGTGCCAGCAGCTTAGACAGGGCGTTGGACACTGAAGCTTTCTTT.

This clone has just one count. The chain carries TRBV7-2 and TRBJ2-1, with TRBD2 matching over 9 bases. With 5 bases clipped from V and 3 bases from J, the junction kept 5 bases outside the gene matches. Germline values: CDR1 SGHTA, CDR2 FQGNSA. The CDR3 is 15 amino acids. CDR3 sequence reads: CASSPLAGDYNEQFF. CDR3 DNA sequence: TGTGCCAGCAGCCCGTTAGCGGGAGACTACAATGAGCAGTTCTTC.

The CDR3 region has the DNA TGCGCCAGCAGCCAAGAGCGGGAGGCCTCCTACGAGCAGTACTTC. Translated: CASSQEREASYEQYF. The chain has TRBV4-1 and TRBJ2-7, with 8 bases lining up with TRBD2. V lost 0 bases, J lost 0 bases, and 1 base stayed unmatched. Per the germline V gene, CDR1 is MGHRA and CDR2 is YSYEKL. There are 15 residues in the CDR3.

The chain combines TRBV19 with TRBJ2-5; the match to TRBD2 covers 7 bases. Germline lookup yields CDR1 LNHDA and CDR2 SQIVND (reference sequence). The CDR3 spans 14 residues. Losses at the gene ends were 4 bases for V and 5 bases for J; bases not matched to a gene: 7. For the CDR3, the DNA is TGTGCCAGTAGTACGGGGACTAAGGAGGAGACCCAGTACTTC. This sequence encodes CASSTGTKEETQYF. The entire variable domain, with the rest obtained from reference TRBV19 and TRBJ2-5, is as follows: DGGITQSPKYLFRKEGQNVTLSCEQNLNHDAMYWYRQDPGQGLRLIYYSQIVNDFQKGDIAEGYSVSREKKESFPLTVTSAQKNPTAFYLCASSTGTKEETQYFGPGTRLLVL.

CDR3 sequence (DNA): TGTGCCAGCAGCCGGACAGGGGGCGGTTGGGATGGCTACACCTTC. It specifies CASSRTGGGWDGYTF. The genes are TRBV9 and TRBJ1-2; 11 nucleotides agree with TRBD1. The CDR3 runs to 15 residues. V was clipped by 4 bases and J by 6 bases; unmatched bases: 8. Looked up from germline, CDR1 is SGDLS and CDR2 is YYNGEE.

The chain has TRBV4-3 and TRBJ2-5, with TRBD2 as a possible D gene (6 bases). CDR3 length equals 16 residues. V dropped 0 bases and J dropped 5 bases, with 16 bases sitting between them. Germline loops: CDR1 LGHNA, CDR2 YSLEER. The chain's CDR3 is CASSQDWREQGETQYF. For the CDR3, the DNA is TGCGCCAGCAGCCAAGATTGGAGGGAGCAAGGGGAGACCCAGTACTTC.

This clone was detected once. The chain combines TRBV4-1 with TRBJ2-3, with D perhaps TRBD2 (6 bases). Germline V gene lookup returns CDR1 MGHRA and CDR2 YSYEKL. The CDR3 extends over 13 amino acids. Between the trimmed V and J ends, which lost 8 bases and 4 bases, there was a span of 13 bases. The CDR3 loop reads CASSGVVADTQYF. The CDR3 DNA is TGCGCCAGCTCGGGAGTCGTTGCAGATACGCAGTATTTT.

The chain links TRBV9 to TRBJ2-1; perhaps TRBD1 as D (5 bases). The CDR3 totals 12 residues. V lost 6 bases and J lost 4, with 8 bases in between. Germline CDR1 reads SGDLS; CDR2 reads YYNGEE. CDR3 sequence: CASNQGYNEQFF. CDR3 DNA: TGTGCCAGCAATCAGGGTTACAATGAGCAGTTCTTC.

As for this clone: Germline and junction disagree at one end, which may indicate a read error. This chain connects TRBV10-3 to TRBJ1-2, with unresolved D. The V gene's germline CDR1 is ENHRY and CDR2 SYGVKD. The CDR3 runs 13 residues. CDR3 amino acids: CAISERGPRGLVF. The CDR3 DNA sequence: TGTGCCATCAGTGAACGAGGGCCCCGGGGTCTAGTCTTC.

CDR3 DNA sequence: TGTGCCAGCAGCTTGGCCGGGGGACAGGGATGGGCCTACGAGCAGTACTTC. It specifies CASSLAGGQGWAYEQYF. The chain links TRBV5-5 to TRBJ2-7, with TRBD1 identical over 9 bases. This CDR3 spans 17 amino acids. Germline V gene data show CDR1 as SGHKS and CDR2 as YYEKEE (reference sequence). V shed 0 bases, J shed 2 bases, and the junction held 9 bases outside the gene matches.

The chain is built from TRBV5-3 and TRBJ2-5, with 7 positions matching TRBD2. TRBV5-3 is identified as an open reading frame with a role that is uncertain. J was trimmed by 3 bases and V by 8 bases; bases with no gene match: 13. The CDR3 is made up of 15 amino acids. The CDR3 bases are TGTGCCAGCAGCGGGGCTGCGGGAACAGAAGAGACCCAGTACTTC. This sequence encodes CASSGAAGTEETQYF.

The chain combines TRBV7-8 with TRBJ2-1; D remains unclear. Germline-derived CDR1 and CDR2 are SGHVS and FQNEAQ. Trimming pared 5 bases from V and 0 bases from J, leaving 8 bases between. The CDR3 covers 14 residues. The CDR3 region has the DNA TGTGCCAGCAGCAAACCTAGCTCCTACAATGAGCAGTTCTTC. It yields the protein CASSKPSSYNEQFF.

This chain connects TRBV4-1 to TRBJ2-7, with D perhaps being TRBD1 or TRBD2 (5 bases each). The germline V and J ends were trimmed by 0 bases and 4 bases, with 10 bases remaining between them. This CDR3 contains 14 residues. Germline V gives CDR1 MGHRA, CDR2 YSYEKL. The CDR3 loop is CASSQEPGAYEQYF. In DNA, the CDR3 is TGCGCCAGCAGCCAAGAACCCGGGGCTTACGAGCAGTACTTC.

This sequence joins TRBV27 and TRBJ1-1; TRBD1 aligns across 7 bases. J lost 7 bases, V lost 3 bases, and 5 bases had no gene match. Germline CDR1 is MNHEY and CDR2 is SMNVEV (reference sequence). The CDR3 runs 13 residues. The CDR3 loop reads CASSFRGQGEAFF. The CDR3 nucleotides read TGTGCCAGCAGTTTTAGGGGGCAAGGTGAAGCTTTCTTT.

CDR3 bases: TGCGCCAGCAGCCAATGGACAGGGACCGGGGAGCTGTTTTTT. Amino acids: CASSQWTGTGELFF. The genes are TRBV4-1 and TRBJ2-2, with 8 positions matching TRBD1. CDR1 and CDR2 from the germline V gene are MGHRA and YSYEKL. The CDR3 length is 14 residues. V lost 2 bases and J lost 5; bases outside the gene matches: 1.

This clone was seen only once. This rearrangement joins TRBV5-1 to TRBJ2-5, with D maybe TRBD2 (5 bases). Per germline, CDR1 SGHRS and CDR2 YFSETQ. The CDR3 runs to 14 residues. Trimming pared 0 bases from V and 0 bases from J, leaving 6 bases between. The CDR3 DNA is TGCGCCAGCAGCTTGGTCGGGAACCAAGAGACCCAGTACTTC. Translated, it gives CASSLVGNQETQYF.

J is TRBJ2-7 and V is TRBV4-3, with a possible D match to TRBD1 (5 bases). This CDR3 contains 15 residues. Germline-derived CDR1 and CDR2 are LGHNA and YSLEER. V lost 2 bases and J lost 5, with 16 bases in between. The CDR3 region has the DNA TGCGCCAGCAGCCAAACCGACAGCAACCCCCACGAGCAGTACTTC. The encoded protein is CASSQTDSNPHEQYF.